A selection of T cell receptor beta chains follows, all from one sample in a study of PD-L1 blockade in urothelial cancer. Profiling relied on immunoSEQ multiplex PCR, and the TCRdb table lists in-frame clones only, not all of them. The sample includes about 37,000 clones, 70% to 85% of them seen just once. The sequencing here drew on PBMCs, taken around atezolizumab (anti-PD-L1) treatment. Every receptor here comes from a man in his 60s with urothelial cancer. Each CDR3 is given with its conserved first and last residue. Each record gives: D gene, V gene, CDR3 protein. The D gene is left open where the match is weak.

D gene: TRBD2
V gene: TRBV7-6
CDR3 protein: CASSLVWGGSGGPTDTQYF

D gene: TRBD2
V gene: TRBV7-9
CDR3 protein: CASSAVAGGWETQYF

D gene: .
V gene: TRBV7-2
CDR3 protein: CASTPRGNGNTGELFF

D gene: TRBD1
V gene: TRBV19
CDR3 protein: CASSTGTGAYEQYF

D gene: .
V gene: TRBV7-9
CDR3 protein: CASRPGQNYGYTF

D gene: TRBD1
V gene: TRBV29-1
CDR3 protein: CSVLTGGEKLFF

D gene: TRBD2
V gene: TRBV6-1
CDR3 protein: CASSESGGGKTQYF

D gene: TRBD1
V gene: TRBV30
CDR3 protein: CAWSATGMEGYTF

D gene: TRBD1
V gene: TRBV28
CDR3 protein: CASSLRLDRVNYGYTF

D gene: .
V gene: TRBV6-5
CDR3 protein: CASSYLRSEETQYF

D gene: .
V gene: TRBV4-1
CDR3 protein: CASSQHAVGEQYF

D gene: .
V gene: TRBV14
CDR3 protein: CASSRRRQGRHEQFF

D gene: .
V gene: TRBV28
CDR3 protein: CASRDSRTDTQYF

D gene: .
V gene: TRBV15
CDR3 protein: CATSRGGFEQYF

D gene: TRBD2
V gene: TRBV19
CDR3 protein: CASSISGGAGGETQYF

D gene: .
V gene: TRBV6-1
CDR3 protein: CASSETLRTASSGNTIYF

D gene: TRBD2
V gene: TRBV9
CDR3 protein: CASSSTSGEGDTQYF

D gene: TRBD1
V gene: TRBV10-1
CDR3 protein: CASSAGTGPSDEQYF

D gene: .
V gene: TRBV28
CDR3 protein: CASSLSGAYGYTF

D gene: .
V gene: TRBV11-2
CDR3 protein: CASSLRGGQSTDTQYF

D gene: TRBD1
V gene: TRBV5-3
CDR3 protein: CARSTGTGSTEAFF

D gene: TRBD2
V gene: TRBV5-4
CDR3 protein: CASNVGTSGKETQYF

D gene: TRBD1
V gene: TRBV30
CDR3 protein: CAWSVLAGGYEQYF

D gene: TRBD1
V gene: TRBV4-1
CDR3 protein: CASSQTPGTAKQYF

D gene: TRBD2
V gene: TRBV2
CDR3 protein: CASSPLSGANQETQYF

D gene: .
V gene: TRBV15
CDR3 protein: CATSRDHTGVEQYF

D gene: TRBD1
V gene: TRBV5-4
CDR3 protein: CASSLATGVTEAFF

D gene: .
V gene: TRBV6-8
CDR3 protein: CASRHGEAYEQYF

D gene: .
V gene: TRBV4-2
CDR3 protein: CASSQEGTRGEQFF

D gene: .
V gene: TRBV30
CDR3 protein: CAWSVAENQPQHF

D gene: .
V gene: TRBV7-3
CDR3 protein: CASSRDIITGELFF

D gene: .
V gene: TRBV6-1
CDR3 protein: CASSAGSYTEAFF

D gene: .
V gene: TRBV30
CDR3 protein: CAWSRRNSPLHF

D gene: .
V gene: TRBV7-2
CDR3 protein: CASSFDRNSYEQYF

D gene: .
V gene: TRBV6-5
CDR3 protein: CASRRGNTQYF

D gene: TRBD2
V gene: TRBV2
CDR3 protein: CASSGLATNTGELFF

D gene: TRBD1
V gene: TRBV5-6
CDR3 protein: CASSLVTGFGYTF

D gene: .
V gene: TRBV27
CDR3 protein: CAHSFIGGNNEQFF

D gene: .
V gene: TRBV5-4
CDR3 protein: CASSFFGGETQYF

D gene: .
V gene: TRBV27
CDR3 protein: CASTKSSSSYEQYF

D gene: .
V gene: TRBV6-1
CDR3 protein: CASSDRWAGWAQETQYF

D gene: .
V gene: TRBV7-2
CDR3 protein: CASSQRGGAGTGELFF

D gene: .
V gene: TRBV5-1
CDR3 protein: CASSLDRSNTEAFF

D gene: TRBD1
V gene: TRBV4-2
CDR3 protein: CASSRTGDQTNEKLFF

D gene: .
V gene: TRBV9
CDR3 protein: CASSVGQGRETGNTIYF

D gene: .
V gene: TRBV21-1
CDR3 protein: CASSADGLAGGASYNEQFF

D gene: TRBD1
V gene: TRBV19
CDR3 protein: CASSTSGTGAQPQHF

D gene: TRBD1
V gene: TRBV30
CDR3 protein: CAWKTGGLSPLHF

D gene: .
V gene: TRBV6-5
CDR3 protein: CASSLDSYQPQHF